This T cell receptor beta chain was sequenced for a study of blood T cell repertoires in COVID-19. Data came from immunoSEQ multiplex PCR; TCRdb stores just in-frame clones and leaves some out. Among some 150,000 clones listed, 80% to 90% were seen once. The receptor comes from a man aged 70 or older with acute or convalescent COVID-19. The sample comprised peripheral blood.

The CDR3 nucleotides are TGTGCCAGCAGCTTAGGAACTAGCGGGAGGAATGAGCAGTTCTTC. Translated, it gives CASSLGTSGRNEQFF. This chain uses TRBV7-3 with TRBJ2-1, with TRBD2 matching 12 bases. CDR3 length: 15 residues. CDR1 SGHTA and CDR2 FQGTGA come from the germline V gene. V dropped 2 bases and J dropped 7; count of bases not matched to a gene: 3.